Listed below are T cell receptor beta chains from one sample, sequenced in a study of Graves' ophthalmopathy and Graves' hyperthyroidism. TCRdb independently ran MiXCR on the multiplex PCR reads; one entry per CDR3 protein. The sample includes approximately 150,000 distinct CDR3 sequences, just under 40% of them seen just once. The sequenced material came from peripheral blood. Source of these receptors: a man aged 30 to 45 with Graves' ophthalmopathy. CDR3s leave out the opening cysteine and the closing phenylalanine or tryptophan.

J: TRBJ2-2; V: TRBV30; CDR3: AWSDSLNTGELF
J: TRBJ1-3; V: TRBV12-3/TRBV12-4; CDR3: ASTGGAEGNTIY
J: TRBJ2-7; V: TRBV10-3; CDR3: AISEEPRERGEQY
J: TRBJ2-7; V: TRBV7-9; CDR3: ASSSTATGEQY
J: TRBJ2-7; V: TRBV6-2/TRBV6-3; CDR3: ASSYRTGAGGYEQY
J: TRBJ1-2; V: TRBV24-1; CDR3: ATSDPTGSGYT
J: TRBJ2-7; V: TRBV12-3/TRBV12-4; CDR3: ASSRRRDYEQY
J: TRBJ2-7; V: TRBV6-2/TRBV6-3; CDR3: AGGQGASYEQY
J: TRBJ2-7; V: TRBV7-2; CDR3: ASTTWGKTYEQY
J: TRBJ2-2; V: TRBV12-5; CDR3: ASGIPVSNTGELF
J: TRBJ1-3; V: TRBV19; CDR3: ASSPSSTSGNTIY
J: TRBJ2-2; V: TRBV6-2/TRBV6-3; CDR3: ASSYPGTGGTGELF
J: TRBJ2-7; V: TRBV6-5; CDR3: ASSFRSGHSYEQY
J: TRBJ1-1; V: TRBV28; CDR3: ASSLPLRAEAF
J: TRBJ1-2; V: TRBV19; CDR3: ASSPLALRDVYYT
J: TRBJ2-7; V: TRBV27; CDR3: ASSRTGASYEQY
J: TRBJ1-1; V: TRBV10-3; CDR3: AISEPGQGPTEAF
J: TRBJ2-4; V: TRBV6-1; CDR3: ASRQDRVENIQY
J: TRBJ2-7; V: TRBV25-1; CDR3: ASSPPAHSYEQY
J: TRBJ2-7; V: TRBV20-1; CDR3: SATPGKTPSYEQY
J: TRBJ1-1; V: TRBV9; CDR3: ASSDFRGMNTEAF
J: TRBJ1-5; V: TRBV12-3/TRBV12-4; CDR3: ASKQRNQPQH
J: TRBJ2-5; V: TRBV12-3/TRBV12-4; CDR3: ASTPLRGHVGRDGETQY
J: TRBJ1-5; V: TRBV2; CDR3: ASSLDRGDQPQH
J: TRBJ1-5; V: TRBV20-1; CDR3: SARGGPYQPQH